This TCR beta chain was retrieved from a study of T cell changes during pregnancy in multiple sclerosis. Using immunoSEQ multiplex PCR, the repertoire was profiled, and TCRdb retains in-frame clones only, with some absent. The sample holds 40,000 or so clones, roughly 90% seen once. Germline CDR1 is LNHNV and CDR2 is YYDKDF (reference sequence). The CDR3 spans 17 residues. The V end lost 2 bases, the J end lost 0 bases, and 14 bases lay between the germline ends. The chain has TRBV15 and TRBJ2-1; maybe TRBD2 (6 bases). This material consisted of peripheral blood, taken in the third trimester of pregnancy. The clonotype was recovered from a female donor in good health, enrolled as a control in a pregnancy study. The CDR3 protein is CATSRLLAPSSYNEQFF. For the CDR3, the DNA is TGTGCCACCAGCAGACTTCTAGCGCCGAGCTCCTACAATGAGCAGTTCTTC.